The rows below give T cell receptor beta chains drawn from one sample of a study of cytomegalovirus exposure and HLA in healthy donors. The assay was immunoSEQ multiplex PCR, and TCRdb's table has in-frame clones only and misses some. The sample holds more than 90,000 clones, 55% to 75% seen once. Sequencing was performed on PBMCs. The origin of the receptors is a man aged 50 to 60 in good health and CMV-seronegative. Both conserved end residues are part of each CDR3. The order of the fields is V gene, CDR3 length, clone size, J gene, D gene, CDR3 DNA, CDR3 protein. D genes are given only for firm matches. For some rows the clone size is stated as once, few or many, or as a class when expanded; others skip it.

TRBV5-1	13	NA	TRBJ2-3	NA	TGCGCCAGCAGCCTACTAGAGTCCGATACGCAGTATTTT	CASSLLESDTQYF
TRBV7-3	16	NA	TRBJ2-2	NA	TGTGCCAGCAGCCTTAGCGGCCCAACGAACACCGGGGAGCTGTTTTTT	CASSLSGPTNTGELFF
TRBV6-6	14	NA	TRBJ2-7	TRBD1	TGTGCCAGCAGTTCCGGGACAGGGATCAACGAGCAGTACTTC	CASSSGTGINEQYF
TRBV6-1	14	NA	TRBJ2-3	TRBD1	TGTGCCAGCAGCCCGACAGGGGACCCAGATACGCAGTATTTT	CASSPTGDPDTQYF
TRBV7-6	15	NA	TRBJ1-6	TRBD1	TGTGCCAGCAGCTTAACCCCGGGACAGGGCCCACCCCTCCACTTT	CASSLTPGQGPPLHF
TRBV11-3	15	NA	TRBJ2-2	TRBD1	TGTGCCAGCAGCCTAGGGACAGGCGACACCGGGGAGCTGTTTTTT	CASSLGTGDTGELFF
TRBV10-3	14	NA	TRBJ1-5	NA	TGTGCCATCAGTGATGCCCTGGCCAATCAGCCCCAGCATTTT	CAISDALANQPQHF
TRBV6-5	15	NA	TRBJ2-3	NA	TGTGCCAGCAGTTACGACAGGACTAGCACAGATACGCAGTATTTT	CASSYDRTSTDTQYF
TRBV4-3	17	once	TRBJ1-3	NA	TGCGCCAGCAGCCAAGATCTCCCCCGGCGGACTGGAAACACCATATATTTT	CASSQDLPRRTGNTIYF
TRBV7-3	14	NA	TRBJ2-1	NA	TGTGCCAGCAGCTTAAGAGGCGGCACCAATGAGCAGTTCTTC	CASSLRGGTNEQFF
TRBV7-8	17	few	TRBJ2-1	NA	TGTGCCAGCACCGACCCACAGGGAGGGAGCTCCTACAATGAGCAGTTCTTC	CASTDPQGGSSYNEQFF
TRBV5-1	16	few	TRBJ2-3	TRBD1	TGCGCCAGCAGAGACGACAGGGTACGGAGCACAGATACGCAGTATTTT	CASRDDRVRSTDTQYF
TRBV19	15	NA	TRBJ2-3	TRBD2	TGTGCCAGTAGTAGGACTAGCGGGAGTGGAAATACGCAGTATTTT	CASSRTSGSGNTQYF
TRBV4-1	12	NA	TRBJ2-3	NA	TGCGCCAGCAGCCAAGAACAGTTTACGCAGTATTTT	CASSQEQFTQYF
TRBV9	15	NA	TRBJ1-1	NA	TGTGCCAGCAGCGCGAACGGGGTCCCGAACACTGAAGCTTTCTTT	CASSANGVPNTEAFF
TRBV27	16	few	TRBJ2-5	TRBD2	TGTGCCAGCAGTTCCCCAAGAGGGAGGGTGGCAGAGACCCAGTACTTC	CASSSPRGRVAETQYF
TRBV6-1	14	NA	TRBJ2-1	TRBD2	TGTGGGGTCGCGGGGGGCCTCTCCTACAATGAGCAGTTCTTC	CGVAGGLSYNEQFF
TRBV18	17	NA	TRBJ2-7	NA	TGTGCCAGCTCCTCACTTGCCGCGGGGATCGGGTCCTACGAGCAGTACTTC	CASSSLAAGIGSYEQYF
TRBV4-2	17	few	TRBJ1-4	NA	TGTGCCAGCAGCCAAGGTCGGGGATTAGCAACTAATGAAAAACTGTTTTTT	CASSQGRGLATNEKLFF
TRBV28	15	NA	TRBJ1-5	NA	TGTGCCAGCACCGAAACGAGGCAGTTAAATCAGCCCCAGCATTTT	CASTETRQLNQPQHF
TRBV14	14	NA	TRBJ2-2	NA	TGTGCCAGCAGCCAAGATCAGATCTCCGGGGAGCTGTTTTTT	CASSQDQISGELFF
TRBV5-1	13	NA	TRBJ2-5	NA	TGCGCCAGCAGCTTGGCTGGGGCTGAGACCCAGTACTTC	CASSLAGAETQYF
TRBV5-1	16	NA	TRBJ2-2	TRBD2	TGCGCCAGCAGCTTACCCCTAGCGGGAAACACCGGGGAGCTGTTTTTT	CASSLPLAGNTGELFF
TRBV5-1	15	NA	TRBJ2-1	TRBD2	TGCGCCAGCAGCTTTAGCGGGACTGGATATGGTGAGCAGTTCTTC	CASSFSGTGYGEQFF
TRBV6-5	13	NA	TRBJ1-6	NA	TGTGCCAGCATGGCGAGAGGCTACTCACCCCTCCACTTT	CASMARGYSPLHF
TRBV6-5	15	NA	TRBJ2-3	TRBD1	TGTGCCAGCAGTTACAACGACAGGGTCACAGATACGCAGTATTTT	CASSYNDRVTDTQYF
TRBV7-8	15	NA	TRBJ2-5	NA	TGTGCCAGCAAGAAATTATTGGGGCTGCAAGAGACCCAGTACTTC	CASKKLLGLQETQYF
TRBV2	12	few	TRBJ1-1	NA	TGTGCCAGCGTAGGGGGTCCCACTGAAGCTTTCTTT	CASVGGPTEAFF
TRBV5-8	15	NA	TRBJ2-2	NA	TGTGCCAGCAGACAACGACAGGTTGGCACCGGGGAGCTGTTTTTT	CASRQRQVGTGELFF
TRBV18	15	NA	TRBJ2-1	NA	TGTGCCAGCTCAACGCAGGGCATATTTTACAATGAGCAGTTCTTC	CASSTQGIFYNEQFF
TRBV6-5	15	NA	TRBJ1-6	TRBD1	TGTGCCAGCAGTTACTCGTCCAGGGGGCAATCACCCCTCCACTTT	CASSYSSRGQSPLHF
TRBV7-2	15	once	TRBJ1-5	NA	TGTGCCAGCAGCTTAGGGCACTATAGCAATCAGCCCCAGCATTTT	CASSLGHYSNQPQHF
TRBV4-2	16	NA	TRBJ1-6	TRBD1	TGTGCCAGCAGCCACTTCCGCGGACAGGGATTTTCACCCCTCCACTTT	CASSHFRGQGFSPLHF
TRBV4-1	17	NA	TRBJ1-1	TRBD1	TGCGCCAGCAGCCAAGTGATTCCCGGGACAGGGAGATTTGAAGCTTTCTTT	CASSQVIPGTGRFEAFF
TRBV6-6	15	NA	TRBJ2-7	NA	TGTGCCAGTTACTTCCGGGACAAGCCACCCTACGAGCAGTACTTC	CASYFRDKPPYEQYF
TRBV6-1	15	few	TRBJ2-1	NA	TGTGCCAGCAGTGAAGGGGGCAGGGCATTCAATGAGCAGTTCTTC	CASSEGGRAFNEQFF
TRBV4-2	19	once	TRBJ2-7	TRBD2	TGTGCCAGCAGCCAAGGGATTCTAGCGGCTCCCGCAGGCAGTGTCGAGCAGTACTTC	CASSQGILAAPAGSVEQYF
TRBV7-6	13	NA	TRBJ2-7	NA	TGTGCCAGCAGCTTGGGCGGGGACCACGAGCAGTACTTC	CASSLGGDHEQYF
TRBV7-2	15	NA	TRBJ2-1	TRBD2	TGTGCCAGCACCCGTGGGCGGGAGGGAGGGGGTGAGCAGTTCTTC	CASTRGREGGGEQFF
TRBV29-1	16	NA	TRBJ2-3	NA	TGCAGCGTCCCGCCCACTGGACTCCGAGACCGAGATACGCAGTATTTT	CSVPPTGLRDRDTQYF
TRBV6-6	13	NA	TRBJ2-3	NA	TGTGCCAGCTCTAGTCCCTACACAGATACGCAGTATTTT	CASSSPYTDTQYF
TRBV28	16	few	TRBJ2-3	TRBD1	TGTGCCAGCAGTTCACTCCGGGACAGGGGTACAGATACGCAGTATTTT	CASSSLRDRGTDTQYF
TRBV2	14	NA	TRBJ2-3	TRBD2	TGTGCCGGCCGGACTAGCGGAGGGGCAGATACGCAGTATTTT	CAGRTSGGADTQYF
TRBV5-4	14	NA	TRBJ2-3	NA	TGTGCCAGCAGCTATGATGAGTTGCCAGATACGCAGTATTTT	CASSYDELPDTQYF
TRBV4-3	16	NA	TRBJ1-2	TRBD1	TGCGCCAGCAGCCAGCCCGGGACAGGGATCGGGTATGGCTACACCTTC	CASSQPGTGIGYGYTF
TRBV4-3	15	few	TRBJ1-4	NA	TGCGCCAGCAGCCAACGGGGAAGTGTGGAGGAAAAACTGTTTTTT	CASSQRGSVEEKLFF